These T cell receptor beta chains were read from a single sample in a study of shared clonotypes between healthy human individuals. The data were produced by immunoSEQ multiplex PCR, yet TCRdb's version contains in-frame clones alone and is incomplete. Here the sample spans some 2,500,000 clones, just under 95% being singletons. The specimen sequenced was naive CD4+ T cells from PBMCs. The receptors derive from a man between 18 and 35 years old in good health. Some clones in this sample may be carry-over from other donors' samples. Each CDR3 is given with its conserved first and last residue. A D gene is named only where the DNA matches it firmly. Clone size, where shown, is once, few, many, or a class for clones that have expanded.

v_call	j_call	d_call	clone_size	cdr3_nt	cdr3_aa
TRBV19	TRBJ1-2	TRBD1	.	TGTGCCAGTAGTATCCATGGTCTCGGCAGGGGGGCGTATGGCTACACCTTC	CASSIHGLGRGAYGYTF
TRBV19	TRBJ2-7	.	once	TGTGCCAGTAGTATAGCTGGGGCCTACGAGCAGTACTTC	CASSIAGAYEQYF
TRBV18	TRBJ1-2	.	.	TGTGCCAGCTCAGCGTATGGGGACGGCTACACCTTC	CASSAYGDGYTF
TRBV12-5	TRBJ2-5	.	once	TGTGCTAGTGGTTTGGTAGCGAATGGGGGAGAGACCCAGTACTTC	CASGLVANGGETQYF
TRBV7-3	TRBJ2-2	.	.	TGTGCCAGCAGCTTGGGTGGCAACACCGGGGAGCTGTTTTTT	CASSLGGNTGELFF
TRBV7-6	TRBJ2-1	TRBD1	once	TGTGCCAGCAGCTCGTACCGACAGGGATCCTACAATGAGCAGTTCTTC	CASSSYRQGSYNEQFF
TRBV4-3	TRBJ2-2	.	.	TGCGCCAGCAGCCAAGTTTTAAGCCTAGCGAACACCGGGGAGCTGTTTTTT	CASSQVLSLANTGELFF
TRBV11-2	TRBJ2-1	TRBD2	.	TGTGCCAGCAGCTTAGTAGTATTTCTAGCGGGAGGCGGCAATGAGCAGTTCTTC	CASSLVVFLAGGGNEQFF
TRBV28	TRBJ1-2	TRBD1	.	TGTGCCAGCAGCCAAGACAGGGCCCTTTCCTTAGCTAACTATGGCTACACCTTC	CASSQDRALSLANYGYTF
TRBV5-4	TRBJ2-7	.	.	TGTGCCAGCAGCTTAGCCCAGTACGAGCAGTACTTC	CASSLAQYEQYF
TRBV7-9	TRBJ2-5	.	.	TGTGCCAGCAGCTTGGGGGCGGGAGAAGAAGAGACCCAGTACTTC	CASSLGAGEEETQYF
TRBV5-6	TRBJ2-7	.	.	TGTGCCAGCAGCATACCTGGGACGCAAAACTACGAGCAGTACTTC	CASSIPGTQNYEQYF
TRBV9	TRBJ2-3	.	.	TGTGCCAGCAGCCGGGGGCTTAGCACAGATACGCAGTATTTT	CASSRGLSTDTQYF
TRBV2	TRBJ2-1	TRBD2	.	TGTGCCAGCAGTATGCTAGCGGGAGGGCCAAATGAGCAGTTCTTC	CASSMLAGGPNEQFF
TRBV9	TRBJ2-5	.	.	TGTGCCAGCAGCGGGGGGGCGCAAGGGTTCGTGGAGACCCAGTACTTC	CASSGGAQGFVETQYF
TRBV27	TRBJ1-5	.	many	TGTGCCAGCAGTTTACCCTTCTTGTTTAGCAATCAGCCCCAGCATTTT	CASSLPFLFSNQPQHF
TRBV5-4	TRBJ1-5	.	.	TGTGCCAGCAGCTTGAACAGAAATCAGCCCCAGCATTTT	CASSLNRNQPQHF
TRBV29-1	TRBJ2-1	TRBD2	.	TGCAGCGTTGAGGGACTAGCGGCCTACAATGAGCAGTTCTTC	CSVEGLAAYNEQFF
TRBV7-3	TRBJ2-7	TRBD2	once	TGTGCCAGCAGCTCGGGACTAGCGGGCTCCTACGAGCAGTACTTC	CASSSGLAGSYEQYF
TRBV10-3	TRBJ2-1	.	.	TGTGCCATCAGTGAGTCTGTCCCCTACAATGAGCAGTTCTTC	CAISESVPYNEQFF
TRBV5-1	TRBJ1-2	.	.	TGCGCCAGCAGCTTGGATACCTCTAACTATGGCTACACCTTC	CASSLDTSNYGYTF
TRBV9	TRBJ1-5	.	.	TGTGCCAGCAGCGTAGATTCAGGGGGCAATCAGCCCCAGCATTTT	CASSVDSGGNQPQHF
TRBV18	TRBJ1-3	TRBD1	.	TGTGCCAGCTCACTGGGACAGCAGGGATCCGGAAACACCATATATTTT	CASSLGQQGSGNTIYF
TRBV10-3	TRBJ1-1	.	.	TGTGCCATCAGTCCACAGGGGAACACTGAAGCTTTCTTT	CAISPQGNTEAFF
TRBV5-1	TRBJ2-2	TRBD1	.	TGCGCCAGCAGATTCCTCCAGGGGGCGCCGGCCGGGGAGCTGTTTTTT	CASRFLQGAPAGELFF
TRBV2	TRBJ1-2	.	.	TGTGCCAGCAGAGGGTCTGGAAATGGCTACACCTTC	CASRGSGNGYTF
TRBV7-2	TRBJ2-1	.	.	TGTGCCAGCAGCCACGGACGGTACAATGAGCAGTTCTTC	CASSHGRYNEQFF
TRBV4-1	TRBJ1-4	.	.	TGCGCCAGCAGCCAGATATTTAGACAGGCAGGCGGAGAAAAACTGTTTTTT	CASSQIFRQAGGEKLFF
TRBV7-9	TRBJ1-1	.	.	TGTGCCAGCAGCCCAGAGGACAGCAAGAAAGCTTTCTTT	CASSPEDSKKAFF
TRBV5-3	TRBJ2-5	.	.	TGTGCCAGAAGCATGAGGACCGAGTACCAAGAGACCCAGTACTTC	CARSMRTEYQETQYF
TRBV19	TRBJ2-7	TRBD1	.	TGTGCCAGTAGTCCCCGAGGACAGGCCTACGAGCAGTACTTC	CASSPRGQAYEQYF
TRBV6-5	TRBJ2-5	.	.	TGTGCCAGCAGTCAGACCGATCGGGCCGAGACCCAGTACTTC	CASSQTDRAETQYF
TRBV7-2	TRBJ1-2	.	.	TGTGCCAGCAGCTTAGCAGGGGGATTAGAGGGCTACACCTTC	CASSLAGGLEGYTF
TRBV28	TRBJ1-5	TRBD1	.	TGTGCCAGCAGCTCTATGGGGGCGGGACAGTTCAATCAGCCCCAGCATTTT	CASSSMGAGQFNQPQHF
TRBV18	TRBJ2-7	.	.	TGTGCCAGCTCACCACCGGGCAGCTTGAGCTCCTACGAGCAGTACTTC	CASSPPGSLSSYEQYF
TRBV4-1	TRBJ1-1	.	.	TGCGCCAGCAGCCAAGGGGGGGGAGTGGCTGAAGCTTTCTTT	CASSQGGGVAEAFF
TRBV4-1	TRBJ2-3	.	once	TGCGCCAGCAGCCAAGTGTCTAGCTCTAGCACAGATACGCAGTATTTT	CASSQVSSSSTDTQYF
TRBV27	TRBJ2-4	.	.	TGTGCCAGCAGTTTATCTCGGCTAGCCAAAAACATTCAGTACTTC	CASSLSRLAKNIQYF
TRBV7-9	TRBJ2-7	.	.	TGTGCCAGCAGCTTAGCGGAGTTGAATCAGGGATCCTACGAGCAGTACTTC	CASSLAELNQGSYEQYF
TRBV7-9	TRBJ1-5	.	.	TGTGCCAGCAGCTTTGGGACCGCTACCTATAGCAATCAGCCCCAGCATTTT	CASSFGTATYSNQPQHF
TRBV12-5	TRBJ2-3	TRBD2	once	TGTGCTAGTGGTTTGTACGGATTTGCGGGACTACTGTATTTT	CASGLYGFAGLLYF
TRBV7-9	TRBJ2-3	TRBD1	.	TGTGCCAGCAGCTTAGGGGACAGGCCTGGAGATACGCAGTATTTT	CASSLGDRPGDTQYF
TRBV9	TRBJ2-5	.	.	TGTGCCAGCAGCCCAGGAAAGATTGAGGGAGAGACCCAGTACTTC	CASSPGKIEGETQYF
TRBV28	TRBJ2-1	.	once	TGTGCCAGCAGGTTAGTTAGCGTGGATGAGCAGTTCTTC	CASRLVSVDEQFF
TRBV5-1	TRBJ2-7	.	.	TGCGCCAGCAGCTTGGGGCCCGGGACCTCCTACGAGCAGTACTTC	CASSLGPGTSYEQYF
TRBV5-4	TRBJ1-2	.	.	TGTGCCAGCAGCCCCCTAGGGGGTGCGGACTATGGCTACACCTTC	CASSPLGGADYGYTF
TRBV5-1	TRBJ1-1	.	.	TGCGCCAGCAGCAGAGGTGGTCTGAACACTGAAGCTTTCTTT	CASSRGGLNTEAFF
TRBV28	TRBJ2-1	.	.	TGTGCCAGCAACCCAGGGTTTCCCTACAATGAGCAGTTCTTC	CASNPGFPYNEQFF